The clone carrying this T cell receptor (beta chain) was found many times. Graves' hyperthyroidism is called stable when ophthalmopathy does not progress within 18 months. Hyperthyroidism, newly diagnosed and lasting under 2 months, affected patients aged 18 to 65. Isolation of PBMCs was performed on approximately 10 ml fresh peripheral blood. RNA transcripts yielded amplified TCR beta CDR3 regions. The study used the HTBI primer set for a first-round RT-PCR of the TCR CDR3. In TCRdb, the multiplex PCR reads were re-called with MiXCR into one record per CDR3 protein. The sample has about 420,000 distinct CDR3 sequences, more than 15% seen once. The data stem from a study of T cells in Graves' hyperthyroidism and ophthalmopathy. The V gene lost 2 bases and the J gene lost 5 bases, with 8 bases spanning the gap. The germline CDR1 and CDR2 sequences are KGHDR and SFDVKD. CDR3 length: 14 residues.

The material sequenced was blood. This sequence was found in a woman aged 18-29 years with Graves' hyperthyroidism. V gene TRBV24-1 combines with J gene TRBJ2-2; unclear D gene. This CDR3 is CATSDSSRTGELFF. The CDR3 DNA is TGTGCCACCAGTGATTCGTCGAGGACCGGGGAGCTGTTTTTT.